The source of this T cell receptor beta chain is a study of blood T cell repertoires in COVID-19. In the study overall: The cDNA or gDNA used as material had been derived from T cells, B-cell-depleted T cells, or PBMCs.

The study drew participants aged roughly 18 to 89 years from under 30 US areas. Assignments of participants to cohorts depended upon their own reported clinical history. Within 2 weeks before study entry, exposed participants met a COVID-19 case. The CDR3 sequence is 18 residues long. The junction had 16 bases not matched to a gene; V was cut back by 1 base and J by 4 bases. In germline, CDR1 is SEHNR, CDR2 FQNEAQ (reference sequence). Clones were read by immunoSEQ multiplex PCR, and TCRdb kept only the in-frame ones, dropping some. The data show approximately 190,000 clones, around 83% seen once. Sequencing input: PBMCs or T cells enriched from blood (not recorded which). The receptor was isolated from a woman in her twenties or thirties who had been exposed to COVID-19. The chain employs TRBV7-9 and TRBJ2-7, with TRBD1 identical over 7 bases. CDR3 residues: CASSLGPLPGQRVYEQYF. In DNA form, the CDR3 reads TGTGCCAGCAGCTTAGGTCCTCTCCCGGGACAGAGGGTTTACGAGCAGTACTTC.